The rows below give T cell receptor beta chains drawn from one sample of a study of shared T cell receptors in the human thymus. Data came from immunoSEQ multiplex PCR; TCRdb stores just in-frame clones and leaves some out. The sample has under 850,000 clones, roughly 90% seen once; the top ten hold about 0.01%. The sample was also linked to a second study, of human thymus T cells.

Sequencing used thymocytes. Receptors originate from a boy less than two years old with a congenital heart defect. Each CDR3 is given without its conserved first and last residue.

TRBJ2-1 | TRBV29-1 | SVEVALTSSYNEQF
TRBJ1-2 | TRBV19 | ASSIAEDSPYGYT
TRBJ2-1 | TRBV7-2 | ASSPPASGRHSYNEQF
TRBJ1-2 | TRBV14 | ASSRELYGYT
TRBJ2-5 | TRBV25-1 | ASSGQGGQETQY
TRBJ2-5 | TRBV7-4 | ASSCLAGRGETQY
TRBJ2-2 | TRBV18 | ASSPPRGTGELF
TRBJ2-7 | TRBV4-1 | ASSQDVERGLYEQY
TRBJ2-1 | TRBV4-1 | ASSQDGGLGGSYNEQF
TRBJ1-4 | TRBV2 | ASRGYRDVYEKLF
TRBJ2-7 | TRBV27 | ASSPLRGRELYEQY
TRBJ2-1 | TRBV27 | ASSPRQGFYEQF
TRBJ2-3 | TRBV15 | ATSTGGGSAFGNTQY
TRBJ2-7 | TRBV29-1 | SVDRGLDGTYEQY
TRBJ2-7 | TRBV7-3 | ASSSMLPRGTCYEQY
TRBJ2-1 | TRBV5-1 | ASSFRKGLAESSYNEQF
TRBJ2-7 | TRBV27 | ASSLGQGTYEQY